This T cell receptor beta chain was profiled in a study of OX40 agonist ivuxolimab in advanced cancers. Whole-study results and caveats: More expanded clones were found, on average, in CD8+ than in CD4+ T cells. Some nonresponders also had low normalized T-cell clonal expansion.

With regard to this clone: The antigen is unknown.

TCRdb's table, derived via immunoSEQ multiplex PCR, lists solely in-frame clones and lacks some. Among tens of thousands of clones listed, about 90% were seen once. This CDR3 contains 15 residues. The V end lost 5 bases, the J end lost 6 bases, and 17 bases lay between the germline ends. The specimen comprised CD4+ or CD8+ T cells sorted from blood, sampled in a trial of the OX40 agonist ivuxolimab. This TCR was sampled from an adult with an advanced solid tumor such as melanoma, head and neck, liver or kidney cancer. The chain joins TRBV5-3 to TRBJ2-2; a possible D gene is TRBD2 (6 bases). TRBV5-3 is annotated as an ORF whose role is uncertain. The CDR3: CARSPWDFFAGELFF. Here the CDR3 DNA reads TGTGCCAGAAGTCCTTGGGACTTTTTCGCCGGGGAGCTGTTTTTT.